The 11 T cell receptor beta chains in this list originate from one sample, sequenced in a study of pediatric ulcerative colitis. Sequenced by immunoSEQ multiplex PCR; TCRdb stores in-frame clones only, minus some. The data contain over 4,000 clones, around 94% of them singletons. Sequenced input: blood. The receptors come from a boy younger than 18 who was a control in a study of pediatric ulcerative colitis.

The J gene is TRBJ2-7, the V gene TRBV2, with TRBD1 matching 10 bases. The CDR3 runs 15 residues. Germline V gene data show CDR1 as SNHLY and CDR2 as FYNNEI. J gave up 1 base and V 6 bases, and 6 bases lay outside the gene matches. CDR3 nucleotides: TGTGCCAGCAGGGGACAGGGGAGTGGTTCCTACGAGCAGTACTTC. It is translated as CASRGQGSGSYEQYF. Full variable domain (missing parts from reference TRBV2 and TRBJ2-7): EPEVTQTPSHQVTQMGQEVILRCVPISNHLYFYWYRQILGQKVEFLVSFYNNEISEKSEIFDDQFSVERPDGSNFTLKIRSTKLEDSAMYFCASRGQGSGSYEQYFGPGTRLTVT.

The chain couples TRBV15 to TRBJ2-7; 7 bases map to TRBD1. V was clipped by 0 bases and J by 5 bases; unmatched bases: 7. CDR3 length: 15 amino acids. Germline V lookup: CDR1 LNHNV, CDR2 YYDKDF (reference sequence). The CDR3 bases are TGTGCCACCAGCAGAGAGACAGGGAGTTTGAACGAGCAGTACTTC. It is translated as CATSRETGSLNEQYF.

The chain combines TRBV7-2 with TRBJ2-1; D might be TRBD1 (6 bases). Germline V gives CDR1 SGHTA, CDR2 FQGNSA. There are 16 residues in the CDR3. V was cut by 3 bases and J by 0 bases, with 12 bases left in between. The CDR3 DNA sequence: TGTGCCAGCAGCTTTTCAGGGGCGGGCTCCTACAATGAGCAGTTCTTC. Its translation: CASSFSGAGSYNEQFF.

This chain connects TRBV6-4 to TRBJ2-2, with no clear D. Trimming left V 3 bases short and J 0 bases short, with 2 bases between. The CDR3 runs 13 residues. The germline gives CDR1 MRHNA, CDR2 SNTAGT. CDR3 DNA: TGTGCCAGCAGTGAGGCGAACACCGGGGAGCTGTTTTTT. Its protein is CASSEANTGELFF.

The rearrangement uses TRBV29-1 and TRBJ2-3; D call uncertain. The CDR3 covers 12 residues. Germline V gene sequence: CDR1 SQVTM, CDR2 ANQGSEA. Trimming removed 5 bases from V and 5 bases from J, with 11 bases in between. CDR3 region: CSVPRFLDTQYF. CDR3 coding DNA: TGCAGCGTTCCGAGGTTCCTAGATACGCAGTATTTT.

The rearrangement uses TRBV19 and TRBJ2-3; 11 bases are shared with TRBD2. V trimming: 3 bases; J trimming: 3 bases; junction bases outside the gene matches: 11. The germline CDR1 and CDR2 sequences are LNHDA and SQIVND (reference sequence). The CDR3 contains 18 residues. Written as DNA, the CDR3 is TGTGCCAGTAGTATTAAACTAGCGGGAGTGTTGAGGACAGATACGCAGTATTTT. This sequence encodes CASSIKLAGVLRTDTQYF.

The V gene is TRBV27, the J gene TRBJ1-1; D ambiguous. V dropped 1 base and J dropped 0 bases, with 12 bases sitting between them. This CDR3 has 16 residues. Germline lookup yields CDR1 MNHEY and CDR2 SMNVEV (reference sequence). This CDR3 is CASSLLFRGMNTEAFF. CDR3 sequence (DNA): TGTGCCAGCAGTTTATTGTTTCGGGGTATGAACACTGAAGCTTTCTTT.

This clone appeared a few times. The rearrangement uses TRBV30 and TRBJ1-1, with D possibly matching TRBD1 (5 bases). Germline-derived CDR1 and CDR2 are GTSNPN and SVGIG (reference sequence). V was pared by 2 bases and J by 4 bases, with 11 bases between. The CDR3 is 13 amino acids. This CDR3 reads CAWSSRRGTEAFF. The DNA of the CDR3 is TGTGCCTGGAGTTCGAGAAGGGGCACTGAAGCTTTCTTT.

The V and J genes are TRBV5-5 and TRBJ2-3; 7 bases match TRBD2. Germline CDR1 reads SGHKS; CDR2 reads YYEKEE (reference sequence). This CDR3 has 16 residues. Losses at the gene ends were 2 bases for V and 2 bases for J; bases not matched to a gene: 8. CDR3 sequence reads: CASSLLLLAVTDTQYF. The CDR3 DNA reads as TGTGCCAGCAGCTTATTACTTCTAGCGGTCACAGATACGCAGTATTTT.

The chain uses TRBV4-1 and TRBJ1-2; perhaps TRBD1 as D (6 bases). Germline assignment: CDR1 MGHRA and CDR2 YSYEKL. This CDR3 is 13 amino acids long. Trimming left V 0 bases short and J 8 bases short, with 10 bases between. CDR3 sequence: CASSQEPGTGYTF. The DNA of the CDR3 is TGCGCCAGCAGCCAAGAACCGGGGACAGGCTACACCTTC.

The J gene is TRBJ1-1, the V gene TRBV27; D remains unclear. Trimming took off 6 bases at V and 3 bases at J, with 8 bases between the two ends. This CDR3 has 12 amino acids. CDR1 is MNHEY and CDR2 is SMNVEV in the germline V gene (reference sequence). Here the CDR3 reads CASRYPYTEAFF. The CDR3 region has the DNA TGTGCCAGCAGGTACCCATACACTGAAGCTTTCTTT.